The TCR beta chain under discussion was sequenced for a study of tumor and adjacent non-tumor tissue in lung cancer. Across the whole study: There were approximately twelve adenocarcinoma, a couple of squamous cell carcinoma and 1 small cell lung cancer cases.

The template was RNA from unsorted bulk tissue. Concerning this clonotype itself: What it binds is unknown. This clone may be a read error of a much larger clone one base away.

This CDR3 has 12 amino acids. V gave up 4 bases and J gave up 5 bases, with 8 bases separating them. CDR1 is MNHNS, CDR2 SASEGT, per germline. General study results and limits: Top 100 clones took a larger repertoire share in normal lung.

The library came from three nested PCR rounds adapted from ARM-PCR protocols. Each CDR3 protein gets one entry after TCRdb re-called the multiplex PCR reads with MiXCR. The sample contains 100,000 to 150,000 distinct CDR3 sequences, around three fifths of which appear only once. The rearrangement uses TRBV6-1 and TRBJ2-5; D is ambiguous. The sequencing sample was made of lung tumor tissue. This TCR came from a man younger than 40 with non-small cell lung cancer. The DNA for the CDR3 is TGTGCCAGCAGTGCGATCAGCGAGACCCAGTACTTC. Protein: CASSAISETQYF.